The rows below give T cell receptor beta chains drawn from one sample of a study of shared clonotypes between healthy human individuals. Produced via immunoSEQ multiplex PCR; TCRdb's table is partial and in-frame only. The repertoire has about 1 million clones, 75% to 80% of them found once; the top ten carry more than 0.5%. Sequenced input: memory CD4+ T cells from PBMCs. These TCRs come from a man younger than 35 in good health. Some clones in this sample may be carry-over from other donors' samples. CDR3s leave out the opening cysteine and the closing phenylalanine or tryptophan. The order of the fields is clone size, V gene, CDR3 protein. Size values are once, few and many counts, or a class for expanded clones, and some rows have none.

-,TRBV29-1,SVARDTPQYNEQF
-,TRBV5-1,ASSPGATGGETQY
-,TRBV11-2,ASSLWTSGFYNEQF
once,TRBV6-5,ASSYSPTSGSDTQY
-,TRBV5-1,ASQGTSRETQY
-,TRBV30,AWNMGQGGYGYT
-,TRBV6-5,ASRRTQGSNQPQH
-,TRBV11-2,ASSPLRGRTEAF
-,TRBV11-2,ASSWSHGGGETQY
-,TRBV6-1,ASSEGRRNNVYEQY
-,TRBV5-8,ASSLDPRTEAF
-,TRBV9,ASSAGGSLH
-,TRBV30,AWSTQGGSYEQY
-,TRBV18,ASSLGSPGAAEAF
-,TRBV23-1,ASSQSEGNTTPTGANVLT
-,TRBV7-9,ASSLATGVNTEAF
-,TRBV19,ASSIGRVNQPQH
-,TRBV19,ASSVAGALETQY
-,TRBV28,ASSLSAGGYEQY
-,TRBV27,ASSGLGPLH
-,TRBV5-1,ASSLGMATNEKLF
-,TRBV5-6,ASSPPGFHGYT
-,TRBV25-1,ASNNPNEKLF
-,TRBV4-2,ASSLSASLSVLSGYT
-,TRBV27,ASSLGLAGGPRYYEQY
-,TRBV5-1,ASRERGSTDTQY
-,TRBV28,ASRWNLNTEAF